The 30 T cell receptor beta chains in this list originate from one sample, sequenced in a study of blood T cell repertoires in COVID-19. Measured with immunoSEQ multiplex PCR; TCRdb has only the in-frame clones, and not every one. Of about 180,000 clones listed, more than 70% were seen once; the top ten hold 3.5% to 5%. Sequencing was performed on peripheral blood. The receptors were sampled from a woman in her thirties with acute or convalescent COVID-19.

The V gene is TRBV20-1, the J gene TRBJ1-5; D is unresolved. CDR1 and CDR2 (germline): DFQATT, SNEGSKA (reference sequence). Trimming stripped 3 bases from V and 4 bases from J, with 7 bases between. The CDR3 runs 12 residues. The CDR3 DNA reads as TGCAGTGCTAGTGGAGGGAATCAGCCCCAGCATTTT. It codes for CSASGGNQPQHF.

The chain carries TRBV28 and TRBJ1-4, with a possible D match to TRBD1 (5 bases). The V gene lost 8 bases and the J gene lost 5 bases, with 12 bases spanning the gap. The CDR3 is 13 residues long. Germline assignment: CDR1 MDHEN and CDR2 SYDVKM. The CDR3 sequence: CASGGAQNEKLFF. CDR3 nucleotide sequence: TGTGCCAGCGGAGGGGCACAGAATGAAAAACTGTTTTTT.

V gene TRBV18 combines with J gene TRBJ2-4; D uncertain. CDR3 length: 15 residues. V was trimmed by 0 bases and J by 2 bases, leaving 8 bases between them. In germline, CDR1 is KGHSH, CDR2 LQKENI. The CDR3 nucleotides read TGTGCCAGCTCACCACCGTATGGCTCCAAAAACATTCAGTACTTC. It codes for CASSPPYGSKNIQYF.

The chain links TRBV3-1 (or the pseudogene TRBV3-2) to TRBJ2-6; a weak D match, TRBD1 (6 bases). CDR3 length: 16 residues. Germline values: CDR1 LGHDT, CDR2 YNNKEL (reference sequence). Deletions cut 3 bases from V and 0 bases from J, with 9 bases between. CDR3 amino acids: CASSHLGGSGANVLTF. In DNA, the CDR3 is TGTGCCAGCAGCCATCTAGGGGGCTCTGGGGCCAACGTCCTGACTTTC.

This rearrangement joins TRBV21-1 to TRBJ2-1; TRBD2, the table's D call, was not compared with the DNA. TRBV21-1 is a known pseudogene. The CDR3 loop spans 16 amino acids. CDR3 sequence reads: CASSKIGLAVQYEQFF. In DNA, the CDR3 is TGTGCCAGCAGCAAAATCGGACTAGCGGTGCAATATGAGCAGTTCTTC.

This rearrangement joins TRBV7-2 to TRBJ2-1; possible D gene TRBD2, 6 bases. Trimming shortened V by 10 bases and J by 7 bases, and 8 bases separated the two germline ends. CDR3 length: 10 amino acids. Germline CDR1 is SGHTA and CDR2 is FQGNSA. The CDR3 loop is CATGENEQFF. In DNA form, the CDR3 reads TGTGCCACGGGGGAGAATGAGCAGTTCTTC.

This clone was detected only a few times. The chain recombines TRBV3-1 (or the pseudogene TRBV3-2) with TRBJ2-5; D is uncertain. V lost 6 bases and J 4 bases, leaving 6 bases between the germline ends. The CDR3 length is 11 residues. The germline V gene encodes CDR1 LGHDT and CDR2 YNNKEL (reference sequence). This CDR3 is CASSSIETQYF. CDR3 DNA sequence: TGTGCCAGCAGTTCTATAGAGACCCAGTACTTC.

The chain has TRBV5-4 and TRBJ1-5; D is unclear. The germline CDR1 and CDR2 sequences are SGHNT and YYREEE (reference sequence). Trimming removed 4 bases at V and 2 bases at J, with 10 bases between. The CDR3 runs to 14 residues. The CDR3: CASSVDMGNQPQHF. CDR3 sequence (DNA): TGTGCCAGCAGCGTCGACATGGGCAATCAGCCCCAGCATTTT.

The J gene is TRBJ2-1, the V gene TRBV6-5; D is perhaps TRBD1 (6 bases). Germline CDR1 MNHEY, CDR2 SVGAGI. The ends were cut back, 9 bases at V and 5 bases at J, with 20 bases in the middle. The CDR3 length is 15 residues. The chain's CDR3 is CASFGGRAEDNEQFF. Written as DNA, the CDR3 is TGTGCCAGTTTTGGGGGCAGAGCGGAAGACAATGAGCAGTTCTTC.

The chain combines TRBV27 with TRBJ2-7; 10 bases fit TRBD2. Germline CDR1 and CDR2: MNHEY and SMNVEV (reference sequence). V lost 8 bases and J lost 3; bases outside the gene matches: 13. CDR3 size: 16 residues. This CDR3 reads CASAASSGRVRYEQYF. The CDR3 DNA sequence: TGTGCCAGCGCTGCCTCAAGCGGGAGGGTACGCTACGAGCAGTACTTC.

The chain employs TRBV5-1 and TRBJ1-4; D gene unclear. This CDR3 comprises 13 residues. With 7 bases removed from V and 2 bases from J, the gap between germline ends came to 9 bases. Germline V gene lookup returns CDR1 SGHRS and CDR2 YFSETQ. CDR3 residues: CASAAGTNEKLFF. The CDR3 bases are TGCGCCAGCGCCGCGGGTACTAATGAAAAACTGTTTTTT.

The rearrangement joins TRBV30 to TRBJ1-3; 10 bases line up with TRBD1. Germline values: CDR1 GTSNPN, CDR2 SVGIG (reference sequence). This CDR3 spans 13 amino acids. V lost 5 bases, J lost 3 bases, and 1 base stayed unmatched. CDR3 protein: CAWGTGVGNTIYF. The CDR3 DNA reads TGTGCCTGGGGGACAGGGGTTGGAAACACCATATATTTT.

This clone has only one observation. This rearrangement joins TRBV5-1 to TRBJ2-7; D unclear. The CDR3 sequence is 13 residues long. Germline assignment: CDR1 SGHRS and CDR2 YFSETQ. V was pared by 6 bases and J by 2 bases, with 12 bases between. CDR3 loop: CASKVVGAYEQYF. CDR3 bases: TGCGCCAGCAAGGTCGTCGGAGCCTACGAGCAGTACTTC.

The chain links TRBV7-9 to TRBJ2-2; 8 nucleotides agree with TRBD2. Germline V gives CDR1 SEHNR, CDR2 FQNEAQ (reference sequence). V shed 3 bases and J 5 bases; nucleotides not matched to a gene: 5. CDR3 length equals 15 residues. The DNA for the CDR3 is TGTGCCAGCAGCTTTGCGGGAGGCGGTACCGGGGAGCTGTTTTTT. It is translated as CASSFAGGGTGELFF.

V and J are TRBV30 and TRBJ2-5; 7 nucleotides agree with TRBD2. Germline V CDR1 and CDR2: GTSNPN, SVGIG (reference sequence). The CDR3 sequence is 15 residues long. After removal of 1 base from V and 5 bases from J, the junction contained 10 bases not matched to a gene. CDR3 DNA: TGTGCCTGGAGTGCCGGGACTAATCTTTGGGAGACCCAGTACTTC. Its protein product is CAWSAGTNLWETQYF.

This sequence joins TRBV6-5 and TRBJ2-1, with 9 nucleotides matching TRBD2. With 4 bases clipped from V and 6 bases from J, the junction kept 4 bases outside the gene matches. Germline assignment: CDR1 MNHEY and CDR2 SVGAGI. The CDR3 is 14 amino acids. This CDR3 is CASSSRGGANEQFF. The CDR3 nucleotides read TGTGCCAGCAGTTCCCGCGGGGGGGCCAATGAGCAGTTCTTC.

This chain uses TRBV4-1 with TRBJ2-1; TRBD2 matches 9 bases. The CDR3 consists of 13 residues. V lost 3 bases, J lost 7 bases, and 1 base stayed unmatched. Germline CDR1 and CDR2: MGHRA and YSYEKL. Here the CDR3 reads CASSHGLANEQFF. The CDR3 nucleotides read TGCGCCAGCAGCCATGGACTAGCGAATGAGCAGTTCTTC.

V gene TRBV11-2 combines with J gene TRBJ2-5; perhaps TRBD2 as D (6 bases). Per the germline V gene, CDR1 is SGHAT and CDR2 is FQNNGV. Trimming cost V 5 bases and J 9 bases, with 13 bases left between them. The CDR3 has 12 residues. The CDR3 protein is CASSHPRGSQYF. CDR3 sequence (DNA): TGTGCCAGCAGCCATCCACGGGGGTCCCAGTACTTC.

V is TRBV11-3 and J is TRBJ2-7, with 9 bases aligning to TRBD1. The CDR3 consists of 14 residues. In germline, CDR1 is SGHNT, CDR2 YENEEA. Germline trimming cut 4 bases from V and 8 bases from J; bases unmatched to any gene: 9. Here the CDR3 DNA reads TGTGCCAGCAGCTCACAGGGGGCAGGGTCTAAGCAGTACTTC. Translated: CASSSQGAGSKQYF.

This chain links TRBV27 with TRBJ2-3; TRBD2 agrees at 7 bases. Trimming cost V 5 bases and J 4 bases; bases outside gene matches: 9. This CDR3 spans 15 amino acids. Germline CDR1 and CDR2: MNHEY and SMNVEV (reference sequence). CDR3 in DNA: TGTGCCAGCAGTCCTTCGGGACTACGCCCAGATACGCAGTATTTT. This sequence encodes CASSPSGLRPDTQYF.

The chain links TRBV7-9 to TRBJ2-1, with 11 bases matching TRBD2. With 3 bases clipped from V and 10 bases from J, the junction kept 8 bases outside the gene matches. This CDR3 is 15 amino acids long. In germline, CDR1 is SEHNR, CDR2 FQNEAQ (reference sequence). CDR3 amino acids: CASSLTSGTQGEQFF. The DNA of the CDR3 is TGTGCCAGCAGCTTGACTAGCGGGACCCAAGGGGAGCAGTTCTTC.

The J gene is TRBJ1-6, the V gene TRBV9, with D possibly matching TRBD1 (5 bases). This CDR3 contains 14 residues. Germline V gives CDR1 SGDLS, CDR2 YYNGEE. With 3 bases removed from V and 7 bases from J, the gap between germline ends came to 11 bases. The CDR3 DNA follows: TGTGCCAGCAGCGGCGGGGGGTTCAATTCACCCCTCCACTTT. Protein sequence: CASSGGGFNSPLHF. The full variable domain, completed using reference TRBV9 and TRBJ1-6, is DSGVTQTPKHLITATGQRVTLRCSPRSGDLSVYWYQQSLDQGLQFLIQYYNGEERAKGNILERFSAQQFPDLHSELNLSSLELGDSALYFCASSGGGFNSPLHFGNGTRLTVT.

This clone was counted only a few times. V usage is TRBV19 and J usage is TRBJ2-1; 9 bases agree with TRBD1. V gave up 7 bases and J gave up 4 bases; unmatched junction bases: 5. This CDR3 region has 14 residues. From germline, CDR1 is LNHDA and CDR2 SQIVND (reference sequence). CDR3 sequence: CASKRDRVYNEQFF. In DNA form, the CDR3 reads TGTGCCAGTAAGCGGGACAGGGTGTACAATGAGCAGTTCTTC.

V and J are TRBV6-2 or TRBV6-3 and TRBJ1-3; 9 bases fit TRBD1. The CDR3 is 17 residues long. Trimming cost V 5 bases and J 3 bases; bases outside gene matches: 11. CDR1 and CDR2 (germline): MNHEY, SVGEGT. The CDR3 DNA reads TGTGCCAGCAGTACCCGAAGGACAGGGGTCGGTGGAAACACCATATATTTT. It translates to CASSTRRTGVGGNTIYF.

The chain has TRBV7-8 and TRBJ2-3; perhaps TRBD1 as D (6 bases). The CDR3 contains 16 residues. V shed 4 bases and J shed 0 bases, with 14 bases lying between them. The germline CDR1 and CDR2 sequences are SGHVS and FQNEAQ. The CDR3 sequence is CASSSATGYSTDTQYF. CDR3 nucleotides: TGTGCCAGCAGCTCCGCTACAGGGTATAGCACAGATACGCAGTATTTT.

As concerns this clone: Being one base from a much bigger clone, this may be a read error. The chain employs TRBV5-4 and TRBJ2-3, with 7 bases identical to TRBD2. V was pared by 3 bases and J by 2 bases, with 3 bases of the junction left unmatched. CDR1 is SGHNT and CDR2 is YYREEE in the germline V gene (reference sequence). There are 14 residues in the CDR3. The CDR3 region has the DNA TGTGCCAGCAGCTCCGGGACTAACACAGATACGCAGTATTTT. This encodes CASSSGTNTDTQYF.

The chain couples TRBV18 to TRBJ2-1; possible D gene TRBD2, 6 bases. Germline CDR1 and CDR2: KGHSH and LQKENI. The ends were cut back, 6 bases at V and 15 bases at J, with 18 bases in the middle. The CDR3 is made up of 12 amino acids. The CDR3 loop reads CASSPPGLDLFF. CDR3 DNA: TGTGCCAGCTCTCCTCCGGGACTCGACTTGTTCTTC.

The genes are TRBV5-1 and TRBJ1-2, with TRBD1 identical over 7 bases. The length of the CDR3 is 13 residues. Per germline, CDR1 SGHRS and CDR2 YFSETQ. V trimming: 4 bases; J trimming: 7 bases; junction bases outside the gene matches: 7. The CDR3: CASSETGWSGYTF. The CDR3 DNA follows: TGCGCCAGCAGCGAGACAGGGTGGAGTGGCTACACCTTC.

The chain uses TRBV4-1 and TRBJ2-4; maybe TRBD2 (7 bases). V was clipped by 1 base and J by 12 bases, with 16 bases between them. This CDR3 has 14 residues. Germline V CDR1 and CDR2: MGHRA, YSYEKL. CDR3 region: CASSQVGGPAGQYF. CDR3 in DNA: TGCGCCAGCAGCCAAGTGGGGGGGCCGGCCGGTCAGTACTTC.

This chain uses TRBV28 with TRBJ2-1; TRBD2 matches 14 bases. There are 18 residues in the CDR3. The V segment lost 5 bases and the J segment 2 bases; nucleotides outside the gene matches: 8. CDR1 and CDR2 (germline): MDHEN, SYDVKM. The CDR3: CASSSIRLAGGPYNEQFF. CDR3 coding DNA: TGTGCCAGCAGTAGCATTCGACTAGCGGGAGGGCCCTACAATGAGCAGTTCTTC.